This record concerns one TCR beta chain sequence. Antigen specificity is unknown. These data are taken from a study of cytomegalovirus exposure and HLA in healthy donors. Study-wide results and caveats: Earlier analysis yielded a pattern in which most TCR beta V segments were productive about 87% or about 30% of the time. The study assumed roughly uniform donor sequencing depth for presence/absence analyses. In a later analysis, donors in an Asian-associated ancestry cluster reportedly had fewer N-insertions in productive TCRs than the cohort mean. Cytomegalovirus-associated TCR beta chains were listed, numbering over 150.

PCR amplification relied on 60 Vbeta primers (plus 13 Jbeta primers). Here immunoSEQ multiplex PCR was the method, and the copy in TCRdb shows in-frame clones only, minus some. The sample includes around 120,000 clones, 80% seen only once; the top ten take 7.5% to 9.5%. The CDR3 is made up of 15 amino acids. The V and J ends lost 5 bases and 0 bases respectively, with 11 bases between them. Germline V gene data show CDR1 as SEHNR and CDR2 as FQNEAQ (reference sequence). The sequence was collected from a female donor in good health and CMV-seropositive. The chain employs TRBV7-9 and TRBJ1-5; D is ambiguous. What was sequenced was PBMCs. This chain's CDR3 is CASSPGAFSNQPQHF. DNA for the CDR3: TGTGCCAGCAGCCCCGGAGCTTTTAGCAATCAGCCCCAGCATTTT.